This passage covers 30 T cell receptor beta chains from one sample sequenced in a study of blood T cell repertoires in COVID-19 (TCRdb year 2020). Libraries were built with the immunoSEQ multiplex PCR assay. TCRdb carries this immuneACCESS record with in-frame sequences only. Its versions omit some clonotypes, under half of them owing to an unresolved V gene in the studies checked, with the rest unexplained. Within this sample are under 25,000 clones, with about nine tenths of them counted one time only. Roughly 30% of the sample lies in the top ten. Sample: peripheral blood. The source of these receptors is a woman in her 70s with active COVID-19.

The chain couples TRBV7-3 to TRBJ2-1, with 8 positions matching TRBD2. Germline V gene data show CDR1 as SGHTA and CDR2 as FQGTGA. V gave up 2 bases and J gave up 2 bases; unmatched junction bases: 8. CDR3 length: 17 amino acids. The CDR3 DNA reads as TGTGCCAGCAGCTTACAAGCGGGGGAGGCTGCCTACAATGAGCAGTTCTTC. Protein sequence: CASSLQAGEAAYNEQFF.

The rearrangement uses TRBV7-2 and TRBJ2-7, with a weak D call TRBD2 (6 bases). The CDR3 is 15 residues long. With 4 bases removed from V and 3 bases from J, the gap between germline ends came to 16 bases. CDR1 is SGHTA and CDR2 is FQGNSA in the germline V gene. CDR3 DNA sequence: TGTGCCAGCAGCTCCCCCGGGGACTGGGGCTACGAGCAGTACTTC. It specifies CASSSPGDWGYEQYF.

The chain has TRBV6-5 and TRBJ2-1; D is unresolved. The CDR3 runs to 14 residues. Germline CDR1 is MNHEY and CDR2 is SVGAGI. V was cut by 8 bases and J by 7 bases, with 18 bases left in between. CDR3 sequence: CASRVGTAPNEQFF. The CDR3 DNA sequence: TGTGCCAGCCGCGTCGGTACAGCCCCTAATGAGCAGTTCTTC.

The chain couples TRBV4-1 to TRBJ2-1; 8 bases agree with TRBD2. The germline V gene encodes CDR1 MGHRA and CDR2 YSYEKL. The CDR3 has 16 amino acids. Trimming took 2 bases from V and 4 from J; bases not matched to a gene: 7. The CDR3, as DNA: TGCGCCAGCAGCCAACCCGGGACTAGAAAATACAATGAGCAGTTCTTC. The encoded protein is CASSQPGTRKYNEQFF.

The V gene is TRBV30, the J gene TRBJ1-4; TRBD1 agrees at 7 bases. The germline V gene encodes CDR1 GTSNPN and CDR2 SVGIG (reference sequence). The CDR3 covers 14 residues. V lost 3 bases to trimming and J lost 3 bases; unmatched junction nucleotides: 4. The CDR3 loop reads CAWRAGGSNEKLFF. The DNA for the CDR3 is TGTGCCTGGAGGGCAGGGGGTTCTAATGAAAAACTGTTTTTT.

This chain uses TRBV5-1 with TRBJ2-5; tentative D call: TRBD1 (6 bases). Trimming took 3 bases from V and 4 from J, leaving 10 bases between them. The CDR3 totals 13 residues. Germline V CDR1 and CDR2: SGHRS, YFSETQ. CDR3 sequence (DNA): TGCGCCAGCAGCTCCCAGGGGTCAGAGACCCAGTACTTC. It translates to CASSSQGSETQYF.

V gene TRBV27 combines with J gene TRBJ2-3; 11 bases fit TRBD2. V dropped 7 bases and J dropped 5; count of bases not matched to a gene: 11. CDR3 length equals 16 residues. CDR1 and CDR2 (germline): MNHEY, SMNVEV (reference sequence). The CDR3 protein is CASTKPVAGGRDTQYF. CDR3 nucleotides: TGTGCCAGCACAAAACCTGTAGCGGGGGGGCGAGATACGCAGTATTTT.

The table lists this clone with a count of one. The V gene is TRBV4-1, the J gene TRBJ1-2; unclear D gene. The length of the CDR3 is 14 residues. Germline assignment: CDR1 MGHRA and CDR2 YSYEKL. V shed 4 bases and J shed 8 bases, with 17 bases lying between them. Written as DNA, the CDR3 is TGCGCCAGCAGCCGCGACCGTAGGGCGGGGGGCTACACCTTC. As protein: CASSRDRRAGGYTF.

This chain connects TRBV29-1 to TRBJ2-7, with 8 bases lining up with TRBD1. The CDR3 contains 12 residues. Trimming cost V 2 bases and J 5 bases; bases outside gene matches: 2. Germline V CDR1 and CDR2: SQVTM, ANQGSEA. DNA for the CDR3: TGCAGCGTTGAAACAGGGGGGAACGAGCAGTACTTC. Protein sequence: CSVETGGNEQYF.

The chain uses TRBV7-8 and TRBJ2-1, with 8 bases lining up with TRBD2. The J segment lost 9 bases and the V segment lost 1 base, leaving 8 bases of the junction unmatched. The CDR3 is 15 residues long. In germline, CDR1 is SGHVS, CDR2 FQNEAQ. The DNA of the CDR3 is TGTGCCAGCAGCTTAGAAACGGGGGGGCCGGCTGAGCAGTTCTTC. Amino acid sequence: CASSLETGGPAEQFF.

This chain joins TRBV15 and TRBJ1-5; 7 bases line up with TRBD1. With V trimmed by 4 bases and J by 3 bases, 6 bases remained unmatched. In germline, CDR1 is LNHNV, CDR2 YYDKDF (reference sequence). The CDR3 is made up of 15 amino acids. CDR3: CATSKRQGPNQPQHF. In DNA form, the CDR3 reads TGTGCCACCAGCAAAAGACAGGGACCCAATCAGCCCCAGCATTTT. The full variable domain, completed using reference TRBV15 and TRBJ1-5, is DAMVIQNPRYQVTQFGKPVTLSCSQTLNHNVMYWYQQKSSQAPKLLFHYYDKDFNNEADTPDNFQSRRPNTSFCFLDIRSPGLGDTAMYLCATSKRQGPNQPQHFGDGTRLSIL.

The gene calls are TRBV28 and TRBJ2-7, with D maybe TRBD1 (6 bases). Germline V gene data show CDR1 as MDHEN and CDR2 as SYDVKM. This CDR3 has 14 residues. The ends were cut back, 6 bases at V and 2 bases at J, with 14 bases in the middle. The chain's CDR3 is CASRLQGTPYEQYF. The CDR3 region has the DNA TGTGCCAGCAGATTACAGGGAACCCCCTACGAGCAGTACTTC.

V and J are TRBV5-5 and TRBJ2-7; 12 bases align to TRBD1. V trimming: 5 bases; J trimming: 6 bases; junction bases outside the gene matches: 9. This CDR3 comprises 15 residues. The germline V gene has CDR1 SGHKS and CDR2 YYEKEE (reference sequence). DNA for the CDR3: TGTGCCAGCAGTAAACCGGGACAGGGGGCGGGCGAGCAGTACTTC. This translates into CASSKPGQGAGEQYF. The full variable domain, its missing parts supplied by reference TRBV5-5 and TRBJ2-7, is DAGVTQSPTHLIKTRGQQVTLRCSPISGHKSVSWYQQVLGQGPQFIFQYYEKEERGRGNFPDRFSARQFPNYSSELNVNALLLGDSALYLCASSKPGQGAGEQYFGPGTRLTVT.

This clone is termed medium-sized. The DNA for the CDR3 is TGCGCCAACATGGGACAGCCTCAAGAGACCCAGTACTTC. Encoded protein: CANMGQPQETQYF. The V call is TRBV10-1, the J call TRBJ2-5; 7 bases are shared with TRBD1. Germline V CDR1 and CDR2: WNHNN, SYGVQD (reference sequence). The CDR3 sequence is 13 residues long. Trimming took 10 bases from V and 2 from J; bases not matched to a gene: 7.

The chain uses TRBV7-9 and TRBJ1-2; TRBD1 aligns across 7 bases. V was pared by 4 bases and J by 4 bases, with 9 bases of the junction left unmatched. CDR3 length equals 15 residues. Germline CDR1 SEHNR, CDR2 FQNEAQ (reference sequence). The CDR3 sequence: CASSSLDRQSYGYTF. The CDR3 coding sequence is TGTGCCAGCAGCTCGCTGGACAGGCAAAGCTATGGCTACACCTTC.

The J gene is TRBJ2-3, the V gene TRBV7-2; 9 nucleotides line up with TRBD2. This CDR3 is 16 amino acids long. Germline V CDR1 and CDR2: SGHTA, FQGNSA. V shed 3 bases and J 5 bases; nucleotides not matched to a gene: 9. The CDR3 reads CASSLWRGGIGDTQYF. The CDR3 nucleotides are TGTGCCAGCAGCTTGTGGCGGGGGGGGATCGGAGATACGCAGTATTTT.

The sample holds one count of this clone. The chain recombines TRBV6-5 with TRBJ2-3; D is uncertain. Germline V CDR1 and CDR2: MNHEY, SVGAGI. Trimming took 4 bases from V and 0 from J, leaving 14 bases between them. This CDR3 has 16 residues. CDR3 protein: CASSSATDPSTDTQYF. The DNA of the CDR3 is TGTGCCAGCAGTTCCGCGACTGACCCTAGCACAGATACGCAGTATTTT.

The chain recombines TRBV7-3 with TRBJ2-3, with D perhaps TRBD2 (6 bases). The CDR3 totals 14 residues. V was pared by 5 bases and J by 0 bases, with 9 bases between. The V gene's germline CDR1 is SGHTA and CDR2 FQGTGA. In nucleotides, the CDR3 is TGTGCCAGCAGCCAGGACTATAGCACAGATACGCAGTATTTT. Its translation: CASSQDYSTDTQYF.

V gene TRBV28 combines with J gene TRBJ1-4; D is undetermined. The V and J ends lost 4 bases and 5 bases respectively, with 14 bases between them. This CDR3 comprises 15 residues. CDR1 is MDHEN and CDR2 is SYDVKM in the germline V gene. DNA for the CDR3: TGTGCCAGCAGTTCCGGGAGGGAGTGGAATGAAAAACTGTTTTTT. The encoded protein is CASSSGREWNEKLFF.

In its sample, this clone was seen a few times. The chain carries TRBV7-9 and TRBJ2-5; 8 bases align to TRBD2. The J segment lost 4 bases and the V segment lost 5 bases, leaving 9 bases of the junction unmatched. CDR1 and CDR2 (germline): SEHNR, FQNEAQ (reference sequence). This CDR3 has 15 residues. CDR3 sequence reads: CASSTTRGVSETQYF. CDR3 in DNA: TGTGCCAGCAGCACAACGCGGGGGGTCTCAGAGACCCAGTACTTC.

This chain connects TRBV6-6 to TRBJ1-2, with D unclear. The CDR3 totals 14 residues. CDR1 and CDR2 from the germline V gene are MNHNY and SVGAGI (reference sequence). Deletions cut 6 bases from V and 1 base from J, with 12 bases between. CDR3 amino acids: CASRSPARNYGYTF. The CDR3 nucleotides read TGTGCCAGCAGGAGCCCCGCCCGTAACTATGGCTACACCTTC.

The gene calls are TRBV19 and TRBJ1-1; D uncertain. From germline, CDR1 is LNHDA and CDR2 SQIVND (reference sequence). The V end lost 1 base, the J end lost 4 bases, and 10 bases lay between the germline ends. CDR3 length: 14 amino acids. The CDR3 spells CASSIVAGSTEAFF. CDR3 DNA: TGTGCCAGTAGTATAGTGGCGGGGTCCACTGAAGCTTTCTTT.

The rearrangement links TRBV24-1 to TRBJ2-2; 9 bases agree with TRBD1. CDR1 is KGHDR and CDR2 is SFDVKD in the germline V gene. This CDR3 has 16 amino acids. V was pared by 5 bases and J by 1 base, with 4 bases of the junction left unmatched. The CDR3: CATSGPGQGNTGELFF. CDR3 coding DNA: TGTGCCACCAGTGGGCCGGGACAGGGGAACACCGGGGAGCTGTTTTTT.

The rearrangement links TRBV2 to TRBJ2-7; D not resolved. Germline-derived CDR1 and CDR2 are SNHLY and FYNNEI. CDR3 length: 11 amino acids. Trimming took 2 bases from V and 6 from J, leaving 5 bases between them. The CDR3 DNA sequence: TGTGCCAGCAGTGAATATCTCGAGCAGTACTTC. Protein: CASSEYLEQYF. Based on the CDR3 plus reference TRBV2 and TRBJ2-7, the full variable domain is EPEVTQTPSHQVTQMGQEVILRCVPISNHLYFYWYRQILGQKVEFLVSFYNNEISEKSEIFDDQFSVERPDGSNFTLKIRSTKLEDSAMYFCASSEYLEQYFGPGTRLTVT.

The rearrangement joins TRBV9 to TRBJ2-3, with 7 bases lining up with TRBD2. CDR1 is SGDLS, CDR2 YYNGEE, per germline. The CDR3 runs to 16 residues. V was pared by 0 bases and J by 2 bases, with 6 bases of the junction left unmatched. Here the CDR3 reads CASSVVSSGTTDTQYF. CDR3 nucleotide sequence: TGTGCCAGCAGCGTAGTTTCTAGCGGTACCACAGATACGCAGTATTTT.

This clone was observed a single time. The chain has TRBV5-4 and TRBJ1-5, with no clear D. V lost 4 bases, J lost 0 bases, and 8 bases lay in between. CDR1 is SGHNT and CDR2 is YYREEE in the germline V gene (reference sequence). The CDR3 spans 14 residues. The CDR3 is CASSPGISNQPQHF. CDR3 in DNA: TGTGCCAGCAGCCCCGGGATTAGCAATCAGCCCCAGCATTTT.

Written as DNA, the CDR3 is TGTGCCAGCAGCCGTATTCGCACAGATACGCAGTATTTT. This codes for CASSRIRTDTQYF. The genes are TRBV5-8 and TRBJ2-3; no firm D call. Germline V lookup: CDR1 SGHTS, CDR2 YDEGEE. The CDR3 runs to 13 residues. V was cut by 4 bases and J by 1 base, with 7 bases left in between.

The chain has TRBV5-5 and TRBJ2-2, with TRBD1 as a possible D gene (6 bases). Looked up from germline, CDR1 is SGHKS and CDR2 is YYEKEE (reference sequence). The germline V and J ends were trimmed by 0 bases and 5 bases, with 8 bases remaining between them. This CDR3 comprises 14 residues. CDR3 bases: TGTGCCAGCAGCTTGGGGCAGGGGACCGGGGAGCTGTTTTTT. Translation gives CASSLGQGTGELFF.

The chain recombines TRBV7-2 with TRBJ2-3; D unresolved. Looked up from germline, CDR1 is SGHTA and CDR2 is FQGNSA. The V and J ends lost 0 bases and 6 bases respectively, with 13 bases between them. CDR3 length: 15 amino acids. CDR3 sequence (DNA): TGTGCCAGCAGCTTAGCGCTGCGGTTGTCTGATACGCAGTATTTT. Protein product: CASSLALRLSDTQYF.

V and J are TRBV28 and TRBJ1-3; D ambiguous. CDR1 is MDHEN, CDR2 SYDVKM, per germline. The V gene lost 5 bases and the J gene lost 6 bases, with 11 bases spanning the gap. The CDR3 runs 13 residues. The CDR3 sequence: CASSNRDQNTIYF. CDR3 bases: TGTGCCAGCAGTAACCGGGATCAAAACACCATATATTTT.